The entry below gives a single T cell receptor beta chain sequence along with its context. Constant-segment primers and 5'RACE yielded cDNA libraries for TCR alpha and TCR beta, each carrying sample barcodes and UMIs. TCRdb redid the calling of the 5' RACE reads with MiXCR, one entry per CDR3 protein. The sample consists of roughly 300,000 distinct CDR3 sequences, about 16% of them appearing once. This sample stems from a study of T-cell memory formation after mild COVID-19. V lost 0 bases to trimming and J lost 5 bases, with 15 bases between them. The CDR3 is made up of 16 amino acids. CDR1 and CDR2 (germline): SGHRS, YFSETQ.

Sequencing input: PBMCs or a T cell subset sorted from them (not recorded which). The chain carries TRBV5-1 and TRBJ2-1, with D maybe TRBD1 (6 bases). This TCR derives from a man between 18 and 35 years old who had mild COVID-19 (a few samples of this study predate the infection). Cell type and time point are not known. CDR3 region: CASSLGVRTAHNEQFF. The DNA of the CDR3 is TGCGCCAGCAGCTTGGGAGTCCGGACAGCCCACAATGAGCAGTTCTTC.